What follows are 29 T cell receptor beta chains derived from one specimen sequenced in a study of shared clonotypes between healthy human individuals. Profiled with immunoSEQ multiplex PCR; TCRdb holds only in-frame clones, not every one. Counted here are a few million clones, over 90% occurring once; the ten biggest clones make up approximately 0.4%. Sequencing was done on a sample of naive CD4+ T cells from PBMCs. The subset here: CD45RA+ positively selected. These receptors originate from a man younger than 35 in good health. Some clones in this sample may be carry-over from other donors' samples.

The V call is TRBV10-3, the J call TRBJ2-2; D ambiguous. With 9 bases removed from V and 1 base from J, the gap between germline ends came to 9 bases. This CDR3 has 13 amino acids. Germline CDR1 reads ENHRY; CDR2 reads SYGVKD. The CDR3 loop is CAIGPQNTGELFF. In DNA, the CDR3 is TGTGCCATTGGGCCTCAGAACACCGGGGAGCTGTTTTTT.

This chain uses TRBV19 with TRBJ1-5, with D possibly matching TRBD1 (5 bases). Germline lookup yields CDR1 LNHDA and CDR2 SQIVND (reference sequence). V shed 6 bases and J shed 7 bases, with 16 bases lying between them. The CDR3 sequence is 14 residues long. CDR3 protein: CASRAGSQGQPQHF. CDR3 in DNA: TGTGCCAGTAGAGCCGGGAGCCAGGGCCAGCCCCAGCATTTT.

The chain carries TRBV9 and TRBJ2-2; perhaps TRBD1 as D (5 bases). CDR3 size: 16 residues. Per the germline V gene, CDR1 is SGDLS and CDR2 is YYNGEE. V shed 2 bases and J shed 3 bases, with 14 bases lying between them. CDR3 loop: CASSVLGRVDTGELFF. The DNA of the CDR3 is TGTGCCAGCAGCGTTTTAGGCAGGGTCGACACCGGGGAGCTGTTTTTT.

The V gene is TRBV7-2, the J gene TRBJ1-1; 7 nucleotides match TRBD1. The J segment lost 6 bases and the V segment lost 5 bases, leaving 18 bases of the junction unmatched. CDR1 and CDR2 (germline): SGHTA, FQGNSA. The CDR3 consists of 17 residues. In DNA form, the CDR3 reads TGTGCCAGCAGCCACGAGGGGCGGAGGGGGCCGGGAGCTGAAGCTTTCTTT. This translates into CASSHEGRRGPGAEAFF.

J is TRBJ1-2 and V is TRBV6-5; D is possibly TRBD1 (5 bases). CDR1 and CDR2 (germline): MNHEY, SVGAGI. Between the trimmed V and J ends, which lost 5 bases and 8 bases, there was a span of 15 bases. The CDR3 totals 13 residues. DNA for the CDR3: TGTGCCAGCAGTCCCTCGGGGGTAGGCGGCTACACCTTC. Its protein is CASSPSGVGGYTF.

The chain links TRBV28 to TRBJ1-2; D may be TRBD1 (6 bases). CDR1 is MDHEN and CDR2 is SYDVKM in the germline V gene. The germline V and J ends were trimmed by 8 bases and 7 bases, with 14 bases remaining between them. This CDR3 spans 12 amino acids. The CDR3 nucleotides read TGTGCCAGCGGGGAAACAGGGATTGGCTACACCTTC. Translated, it gives CASGETGIGYTF.

This sequence joins TRBV18 and TRBJ2-7, with 11 bases identical to TRBD2. CDR1 is KGHSH and CDR2 is LQKENI in the germline V gene. With V trimmed by 6 bases and J by 3 bases, 16 bases remained unmatched. The CDR3 has 18 amino acids. For the CDR3, the DNA is TGTGCCAGCTCTCGGACAGGGGCCGGGACTAGCGGAGACTACGAGCAGTACTTC. Its protein is CASSRTGAGTSGDYEQYF.

V gene TRBV28 combines with J gene TRBJ2-5; TRBD2 might be the D (6 bases). This CDR3 contains 16 residues. The germline V gene has CDR1 MDHEN and CDR2 SYDVKM. Trimming shortened V by 7 bases and J by 5 bases, and 23 bases separated the two germline ends. The CDR3 here is CASNTWPRGSRETQYF. The CDR3 bases are TGTGCCAGCAACACCTGGCCGCGGGGCTCGCGGGAGACCCAGTACTTC.

The chain joins TRBV10-3 to TRBJ2-3, with TRBD2 matching 7 bases. Per germline, CDR1 ENHRY and CDR2 SYGVKD. The CDR3 consists of 15 residues. The ends lost 4 bases at V and 0 bases at J; junction bases unmatched: 4. CDR3 sequence: CAISGLADSTDTQYF. As DNA, the CDR3 is TGTGCCATCAGTGGGCTAGCGGATAGCACAGATACGCAGTATTTT.

V gene TRBV6-5 combines with J gene TRBJ2-1; unclear D gene. The germline CDR1 and CDR2 sequences are MNHEY and SVGAGI. Trimming left V 6 bases short and J 7 bases short, with 16 bases between. This CDR3 is built from 14 residues. The CDR3 DNA is TGTGCCAGCAGGCCCCCGGGCTCGAGAAATGAGCAGTTCTTC. Its protein product is CASRPPGSRNEQFF.

This clone was seen once. This chain uses TRBV5-1 with TRBJ2-6; D remains unclear. V shed 2 bases and J shed 4 bases, with 16 bases lying between them. CDR1 SGHRS and CDR2 YFSETQ come from the germline V gene. The CDR3 covers 17 residues. The CDR3 here is CASSLLVSVSGANVLTF. The CDR3, as DNA: TGCGCCAGCAGCTTACTGGTGAGTGTATCCGGGGCCAACGTCCTGACTTTC.

The genes are TRBV18 and TRBJ2-5, with 8 bases identical to TRBD1. The V gene's germline CDR1 is KGHSH and CDR2 LQKENI. J gave up 3 bases and V 11 bases, and 20 bases lay outside the gene matches. The CDR3 spans 17 residues. The CDR3 loop is CASEGGQGPSIKETQYF. The CDR3 region has the DNA TGTGCCTCCGAAGGTGGACAGGGCCCCTCGATCAAAGAGACCCAGTACTTC.

The chain employs TRBV10-3 and TRBJ2-1; 10 nucleotides agree with TRBD2. V gave up 0 bases and J gave up 4 bases; unmatched junction bases: 9. CDR1 ENHRY and CDR2 SYGVKD come from the germline V gene. The CDR3 spans 18 residues. Here the CDR3 reads CAISESTRRTSGYNEQFF. CDR3 DNA sequence: TGTGCCATCAGTGAGTCGACTCGCCGGACTAGCGGATACAATGAGCAGTTCTTC.

This chain joins TRBV4-3 and TRBJ2-6; 9 bases fit TRBD1. V lost 5 bases, J lost 2 bases, and 4 bases stayed unmatched. This CDR3 is built from 16 residues. Germline assignment: CDR1 LGHNA and CDR2 YSLEER. CDR3 region: CASSVRQGAGANVLTF. CDR3 DNA: TGCGCCAGCAGCGTCCGACAGGGGGCTGGGGCCAACGTCCTGACTTTC.

The chain combines TRBV4-2 with TRBJ2-3; D is uncertain. The V end was cut by 4 bases, the J end by 2 bases, with 16 bases between. The CDR3 is made up of 16 amino acids. From germline, CDR1 is LGHNA and CDR2 YNFKEQ. The chain's CDR3 is CASSPHFGTSTDTQYF. The CDR3 coding sequence is TGTGCCAGCAGCCCGCATTTTGGCACCTCCACAGATACGCAGTATTTT.

The rearrangement uses TRBV19 and TRBJ2-5, with TRBD1 matching 11 bases. The CDR3 contains 17 residues. Germline V gene data show CDR1 as LNHDA and CDR2 as SQIVND (reference sequence). With V trimmed by 6 bases and J by 5 bases, 14 bases remained unmatched. The CDR3 region is CASSSRTGGRRMETQYF. The CDR3, as DNA: TGTGCCAGTAGCAGCCGGACAGGGGGCAGACGGATGGAGACCCAGTACTTC.

The J gene is TRBJ2-7, the V gene TRBV18; D is uncertain. The CDR3 loop spans 13 amino acids. Per the germline V gene, CDR1 is KGHSH and CDR2 is LQKENI. V was pared by 3 bases and J by 7 bases, with 13 bases between. The CDR3 coding sequence is TGTGCCAGCTCACCTGATCGGATCGGGGAGCAGTACTTC. It specifies CASSPDRIGEQYF.

In its sample, this clone was seen once. This rearrangement joins TRBV5-4 to TRBJ2-1, with 12 bases identical to TRBD1. V dropped 5 bases and J dropped 8; count of bases not matched to a gene: 8. This CDR3 region has 15 residues. Germline loops: CDR1 SGHNT, CDR2 YYREEE (reference sequence). CDR3 bases: TGTGCCAGCAGACCGGGACAGGGGGCTAAGTATGAGCAGTTCTTC. Residues: CASRPGQGAKYEQFF.

CDR3 in DNA: TGTGCCAGCAGTGAAACAGGATTTGACTATGGCTACACCTTC. This translates into CASSETGFDYGYTF. The gene calls are TRBV25-1 and TRBJ1-2, with D possibly TRBD1 on 5 matching bases. CDR3 length: 14 residues. Trimming took 2 bases from V and 3 from J, leaving 10 bases between them. From germline, CDR1 is MGHDK and CDR2 SYGVNS.

This chain links TRBV7-3 with TRBJ2-5, with D perhaps TRBD2 (5 bases). The V end lost 4 bases, the J end lost 9 bases, and 15 bases lay between the germline ends. The CDR3 is made up of 13 amino acids. Per germline, CDR1 SGHTA and CDR2 FQGTGA. CDR3 region: CASSSPTAGAQYF. The CDR3 DNA reads TGTGCCAGCAGCTCCCCGACGGCCGGGGCCCAGTACTTC.

V and J are TRBV5-6 and TRBJ1-2; TRBD1 matches 7 bases. Germline V CDR1 and CDR2: SGHDT, YYEEEE. This CDR3 spans 14 amino acids. Trimming cost V 0 bases and J 5 bases; bases outside gene matches: 4. Written as DNA, the CDR3 is TGTGCCAGCAGCTTGGTGACAGGGAGGTATGGCTACACCTTC. Its translation: CASSLVTGRYGYTF. Drawing the rest from reference TRBV5-6 and TRBJ1-2, the complete variable domain is DAGVTQSPTHLIKTRGQQVTLRCSPKSGHDTVSWYQQALGQGPQFIFQYYEEEERQRGNFPDRFSGHQFPNYSSELNVNALLLGDSALYLCASSLVTGRYGYTFGSGTRLTVV.

This chain joins TRBV19 and TRBJ2-1; D unclear. Germline assignment: CDR1 LNHDA and CDR2 SQIVND (reference sequence). The CDR3 extends over 13 amino acids. Trimming cost V 0 bases and J 5 bases, with 5 bases left between them. The CDR3 here is CASSIDPDNEQFF. CDR3 in DNA: TGTGCCAGTAGTATAGATCCGGACAATGAGCAGTTCTTC.

The chain carries TRBV10-1 and TRBJ2-1; tentatively, D is TRBD2 (6 bases). CDR1 is WNHNN, CDR2 SYGVQD, per germline (reference sequence). CDR3 length equals 16 residues. V was clipped by 3 bases and J by 2 bases, with 14 bases between them. The CDR3 loop is CASSDISGGTYNEQFF. Here the CDR3 DNA reads TGCGCCAGCAGTGATATTTCAGGCGGGACCTACAATGAGCAGTTCTTC.

The chain joins TRBV18 to TRBJ2-1; 8 nucleotides match TRBD2. This CDR3 contains 15 residues. Germline V gene lookup returns CDR1 KGHSH and CDR2 LQKENI. Trimming took 3 bases from V and 4 from J; bases not matched to a gene: 5. DNA for the CDR3: TGTGCCAGCTCACCCGAGACTAGCGAGTACAATGAGCAGTTCTTC. Translating it yields CASSPETSEYNEQFF.

This sequence joins TRBV27 and TRBJ2-5; tentatively, D is TRBD1 or TRBD2 (5 bases each). This CDR3 is 13 amino acids long. V shed 5 bases and J shed 0 bases, with 7 bases lying between them. Germline-derived CDR1 and CDR2 are MNHEY and SMNVEV (reference sequence). CDR3 amino acids: CASSGTYQETQYF. CDR3 in DNA: TGTGCCAGCAGTGGGACCTACCAAGAGACCCAGTACTTC.

V and J are TRBV29-1 and TRBJ2-3, with D tentatively TRBD1 or TRBD2 (5 bases each). Looked up from germline, CDR1 is SQVTM and CDR2 is ANQGSEA. Trimming pared 1 base from V and 2 bases from J, leaving 19 bases between. The CDR3 spans 17 residues. The CDR3 sequence is CSVEVLGIDRSTDTQYF. For the CDR3, the DNA is TGCAGCGTTGAAGTCCTCGGGATCGACAGATCCACAGATACGCAGTATTTT.

The chain uses TRBV7-9 and TRBJ1-2, with 12 bases lining up with TRBD1. CDR1 is SEHNR and CDR2 is FQNEAQ in the germline V gene (reference sequence). J lost 4 bases, V lost 0 bases, and 3 bases had no gene match. The CDR3 spans 16 residues. CDR3 sequence (DNA): TGTGCCAGCAGCTTAGCTGGGACAGGGGGCCTCTATGGCTACACCTTC. Translated, it gives CASSLAGTGGLYGYTF.

This clone was seen a handful of times. In the same sample, other DNA sequences code for this CDR3. Written as DNA, the CDR3 is TGTGCCAGCAGCTTAGCCCGGGAGACCCAGTACTTC. This codes for CASSLARETQYF. The genes are TRBV7-6 and TRBJ2-5; the D is unclear. Germline assignment: CDR1 SGHVS and CDR2 FNYEAQ. Trimming left V 0 bases short and J 5 bases short, with 4 bases between. The CDR3 is 12 amino acids.

The chain couples TRBV6-5 to TRBJ2-1; no firm D call. The CDR3 has 13 residues. The V end was cut by 3 bases, the J end by 4 bases, with 7 bases between. CDR1 and CDR2 from the germline V gene are MNHEY and SVGAGI. As DNA, the CDR3 is TGTGCCAGCAGTTATGCCGATTACAATGAGCAGTTCTTC. This codes for CASSYADYNEQFF.